The rows below give T cell receptor beta chains drawn from one sample of a study of low-dose radiotherapy and immunotherapy resistance in tumors. One entry per CDR3 protein results from TCRdb running MiXCR on the reads. The sample consists of about 100,000 distinct CDR3 sequences, 20% to 25% of them appearing once. The specimen was PBMCs, collected after low-dose radiotherapy plus immunotherapy. The source of these receptors is a male donor with prostate cancer. The CDR3 runs from the conserved cysteine through the conserved F or W. A D gene is named only where the DNA matches it firmly. Some rows have no size entry. The others give once, few or many, or a class for an expanded clone.

>TRBV7-2|few|-|TRBJ2-4
CASILNIGAGPKNIQYF
TGTGCCAGCATCCTTAATATAGGGGCTGGGCCCAAAAACATTCAGTACTTC
>TRBV20-1|many|-|TRBJ2-3
CSAGRQGLTDTQYF
TGCAGTGCTGGCAGACAGGGACTCACAGATACGCAGTATTTT
>TRBV5-6|many|TRBD1|TRBJ2-2
CASSSRGGTAFTGELFF
TGTGCCAGCAGCTCACGCGGTGGGACAGCGTTCACCGGGGAGCTGTTTTTT
>TRBV7-2|many|TRBD2|TRBJ2-3
CASSSSGGPPVQYF
TGTGCCAGCAGCTCTAGCGGGGGGCCCCCGGTGCAGTATTTT
>TRBV3-1|many|TRBD1|TRBJ2-6
CASSQSLLARGGFSGANVLTF
TGTGCCAGCAGCCAAAGCCTACTCGCCCGAGGGGGCTTCTCTGGGGCCAACGTCCTGACTTTC
>TRBV7-2|few|-|TRBJ2-3
CASSLAGGLGGTDTQYF
TGTGCCAGCAGCTTAGCGGGGGGGCTGGGGGGCACAGATACGCAGTATTTT
>TRBV7-9|many|TRBD1|TRBJ1-6
CASSLGTGSPLHF
TGTGCCAGCAGCTTAGGGACAGGTTCACCCCTCCACTTT
>TRBV5-3|-|TRBD2|TRBJ2-1
CASSLLDSGGPRNEQFF
TGTGCCAGCAGCTTGTTAGATAGCGGGGGGCCTCGGAATGAGCAGTTCTTC
>TRBV4-1|-|-|TRBJ2-2
CASSLLGSGELFF
TGCGCCAGCAGCCTATTGGGGTCCGGGGAGCTGTTTTTT
>TRBV6-8|-|-|TRBJ2-7
CASSSEYEQYF
TGTGCCAGCAGTTCAGAATACGAGCAGTACTTC
>TRBV9|many|TRBD2|TRBJ2-5
CASSPTSGETQYF
TGTGCCAGCAGCCCGACTAGCGGGGAGACCCAGTACTTC
>TRBV20-1|many|TRBD2|TRBJ2-5
CSARYSLGGGETQYF
TGCAGTGCTAGATATTCGTTGGGGGGGGGAGAGACCCAGTACTTC
>TRBV6-1|few|TRBD1|TRBJ2-1
CASSELGSTTGDEQFF
TGTGCCAGCAGTGAATTAGGATCCACCACAGGGGATGAGCAGTTCTTC
>TRBV29-1|-|TRBD1|TRBJ2-7
CSVLTGTGAYEQYF
TGCAGCGTACTAACCGGGACAGGGGCCTACGAGCAGTACTTC
>TRBV5-1|few|-|TRBJ2-5
CASSLGTRHRETQYF
TGCGCCAGCAGCTTGGGGACTCGTCATCGCGAGACCCAGTACTTC
>TRBV2|many|-|TRBJ2-3
CASSVPGDTQYF
TGTGCCAGCAGTGTCCCAGGAGATACGCAGTATTTT